These 8 T cell receptor beta chains were all obtained from the same sample, sequenced in a study of memory CD4+ T cells and cytomegalovirus serostatus. The protocol was immunoSEQ multiplex PCR, while the TCRdb copy is restricted to in-frame clones and leaves out a portion. The sample holds about 75,000 clones, around 80% seen once. The sort gate was single viable CD3+CD4+CD8-CD45RO+ cells for memory CD4+ T cells. Sequencing used memory CD4+ T cells from blood. The receptors shown here come from an adult in good health and CMV-seropositive.

The table lists this clone with a few counts. V is TRBV10-3 and J is TRBJ1-6; unclear D gene. CDR1 is ENHRY and CDR2 is SYGVKD in the germline V gene. The CDR3 runs to 13 residues. Trimming shortened V by 7 bases and J by 8 bases, and 12 bases separated the two germline ends. The CDR3 spells CAITDIQDSPLHF. CDR3 DNA sequence: TGTGCCATCACCGACATTCAGGATTCACCCCTCCACTTT.

This clone occurred once. The V and J genes are TRBV5-1 and TRBJ2-7; the match to TRBD1 covers 8 bases. V dropped 0 bases and J dropped 8; count of bases not matched to a gene: 10. CDR3 size: 15 residues. Germline V lookup: CDR1 SGHRS, CDR2 YFSETQ. CDR3 bases: TGCGCCAGCAGCTTGGGCGACAGGGGCCGATTGAAGCAGTACTTC. Translating gives CASSLGDRGRLKQYF.

The gene calls are TRBV19 and TRBJ2-1; 7 bases line up with TRBD2. The germline V gene encodes CDR1 LNHDA and CDR2 SQIVND (reference sequence). The CDR3 sequence is 14 residues long. Trimming at V came to 4 bases and at J to 6 bases, leaving 6 bases not matched to a gene. In DNA, the CDR3 is TGTGCCAGTAGTAAGGGCGGGAGAAGCAATGAGCAGTTCTTC. This encodes CASSKGGRSNEQFF. The complete variable domain, with remaining parts taken from reference TRBV19 and TRBJ2-1, reads DGGITQSPKYLFRKEGQNVTLSCEQNLNHDAMYWYRQDPGQGLRLIYYSQIVNDFQKGDIAEGYSVSREKKESFPLTVTSAQKNPTAFYLCASSKGGRSNEQFFGPGTRLTVL.

This rearrangement joins TRBV5-4 to TRBJ1-4, with D unclear. Trimming removed 0 bases from V and 8 bases from J, with 11 bases in between. The germline V gene has CDR1 SGHNT and CDR2 YYREEE (reference sequence). The CDR3 has 14 amino acids. CDR3 sequence: CASSLEGLQEKLFF. As DNA, the CDR3 is TGTGCCAGCAGCTTGGAGGGTCTACAAGAAAAACTGTTTTTT.

The gene calls are TRBV5-1 and TRBJ1-1, with D unclear. Germline CDR1 reads SGHRS; CDR2 reads YFSETQ. The V end lost 2 bases, the J end lost 8 bases, and 16 bases lay between the germline ends. The CDR3 is 14 amino acids. CDR3 sequence: CASSFQFVDREAFF. As DNA, the CDR3 is TGCGCCAGCAGCTTTCAGTTCGTGGATCGCGAAGCTTTCTTT.

The chain uses TRBV6-6 and TRBJ2-7, with 11 bases identical to TRBD2. J was trimmed by 2 bases and V by 8 bases; bases with no gene match: 8. Per germline, CDR1 MNHNY and CDR2 SVGAGI (reference sequence). The CDR3 is made up of 15 amino acids. As DNA, the CDR3 is TGTGCCAGCCGAGGACTAGCGGGTGAGGCCTACGAGCAGTACGTC. Protein product: CASRGLAGEAYEQYV.

This clone was seen a single time. V usage is TRBV10-1 and J usage is TRBJ2-4; D may match TRBD1 or TRBD2 (7 bases each). There are 18 residues in the CDR3. Trimming took off 7 bases at V and 3 bases at J, with 25 bases between the two ends. The germline gives CDR1 WNHNN, CDR2 SYGVQD (reference sequence). Written as DNA, the CDR3 is TGCGCCAGCAATCTAGGGGGCCCGGGGGGTATAGGCAAAAACATTCAGTACTTC. Translation: CASNLGGPGGIGKNIQYF.

J is TRBJ2-5 and V is TRBV5-1; 8 nucleotides agree with TRBD2. This CDR3 is 16 amino acids long. Germline-derived CDR1 and CDR2 are SGHRS and YFSETQ. V trimming: 3 bases; J trimming: 3 bases; junction bases outside the gene matches: 10. CDR3 sequence reads: CASSSGNGLAEETQYF. In DNA form, the CDR3 reads TGCGCCAGCAGCTCAGGAAACGGACTAGCAGAAGAGACCCAGTACTTC.